This record concerns one T cell receptor (beta chain) sequence. The data derive from a study of T-cell reconstitution after alpha-beta-depleted transplantation in children. Preparation of the TCRbeta library was carried out with unique molecular identifiers. TCRdb re-called the PCR reads with MiXCR, one entry per CDR3 protein. The sample contains hundreds of thousands of distinct CDR3 sequences, around 20% of which appear only once. The receptor's source is a human donor who donated a stem cell graft to a child with acute lymphoblastic leukemia. The sequenced sample was PBMCs from the stem cell graft donor, obtained from the stem cell graft.

The CDR3 protein is CASSPSGVIQYF. CDR3 in DNA: TGCGCCAGCAGCCCATCTGGGGTCATTCAGTACTTC. The chain joins TRBV4-1 to TRBJ2-4; D is uncertain. Germline CDR1 reads MGHRA; CDR2 reads YSYEKL. Trimming took off 4 bases at V and 9 bases at J, with 10 bases between the two ends. The CDR3 is 12 amino acids.